This T cell receptor (beta chain) was captured in a study of identical twins. Study-wide points: Carriage of fewer insertions was seen in abundant cord blood beta clonotypes, whereas memory repertoires showed none. Conclusions leaned on cross-sectional statistical analysis and did not track the same donors over time.

TCRdb fed the 5' RACE reads into MiXCR, producing one record per CDR3 protein. The repertoire holds roughly 500,000 distinct CDR3 sequences, around 20% seen once, with under 0.95% in the top ten. CDR1 and CDR2 (germline): MNHNS, SASEGT. CDR3 length equals 14 residues. V lost 1 base and J lost 4; bases outside the gene matches: 1. A note on this clonotype: Its antigen remains unidentified.

The same data also went into a second study, on T cells expressing NK-cell markers. Turning to that study: Of the CD8+ T cells in over five donors, about 1.0-7.0% belonged to dominant NKG2C+ clonotypes. Questions lingered over whether expanded NKG2C+ T cell clones were HCMV-specific.

The rearrangement joins TRBV6-1 to TRBJ1-2, with 9 bases that match TRBD1. Sequencing input: CD4+ T cells sorted from blood. This clonotype was obtained from a woman between 18 and 30 years old in good health. The CDR3 region is CASSEGDRVYGYTF. CDR3 bases: TGTGCCAGCAGTGAAGGGGACAGGGTCTATGGCTACACCTTC.